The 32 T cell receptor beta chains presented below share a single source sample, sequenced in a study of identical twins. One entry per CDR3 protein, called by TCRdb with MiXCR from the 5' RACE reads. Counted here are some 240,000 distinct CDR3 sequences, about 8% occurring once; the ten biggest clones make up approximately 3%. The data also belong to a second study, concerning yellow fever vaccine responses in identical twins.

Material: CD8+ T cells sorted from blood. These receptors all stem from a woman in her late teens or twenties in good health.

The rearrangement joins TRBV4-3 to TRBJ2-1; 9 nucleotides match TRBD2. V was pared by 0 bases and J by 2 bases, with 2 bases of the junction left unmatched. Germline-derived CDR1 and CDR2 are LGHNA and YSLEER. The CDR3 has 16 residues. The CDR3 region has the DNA TGCGCCAGCAGCCAAGATCGACTAGCGGCCTACAATGAGCAGTTCTTC. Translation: CASSQDRLAAYNEQFF.

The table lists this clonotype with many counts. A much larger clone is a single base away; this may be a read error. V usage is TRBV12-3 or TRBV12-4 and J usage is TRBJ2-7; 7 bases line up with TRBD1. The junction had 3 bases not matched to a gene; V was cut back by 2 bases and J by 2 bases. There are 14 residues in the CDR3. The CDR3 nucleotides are TGTGCCAGCAGTTTAAGGCAGGGGGCCTACGAGCAGTACTTC. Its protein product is CASSLRQGAYEQYF.

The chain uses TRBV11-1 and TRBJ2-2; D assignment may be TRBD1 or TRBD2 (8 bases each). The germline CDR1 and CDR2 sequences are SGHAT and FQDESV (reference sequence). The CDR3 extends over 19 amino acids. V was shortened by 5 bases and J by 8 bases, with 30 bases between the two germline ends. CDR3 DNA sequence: TGTGCCAGCAGCCCCGGACAGGGCGACAAAGCGGGAGTGTTGGGGGAGCTGTTTTTT. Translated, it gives CASSPGQGDKAGVLGELFF.

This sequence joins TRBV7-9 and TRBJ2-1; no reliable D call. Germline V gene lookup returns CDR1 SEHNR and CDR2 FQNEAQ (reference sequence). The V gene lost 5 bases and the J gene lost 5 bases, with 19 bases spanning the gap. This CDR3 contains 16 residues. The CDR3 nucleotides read TGTGCCAGCAGCGCGGATTTTGGGGTGCCGGACAATGAGCAGTTCTTC. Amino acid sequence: CASSADFGVPDNEQFF.

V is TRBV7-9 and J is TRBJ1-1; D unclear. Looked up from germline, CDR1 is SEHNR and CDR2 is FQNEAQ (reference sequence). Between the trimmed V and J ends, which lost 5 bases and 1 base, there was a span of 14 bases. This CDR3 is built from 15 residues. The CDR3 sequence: CASSLIIMGNTEAFF. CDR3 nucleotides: TGTGCCAGCAGCCTCATTATTATGGGGAACACTGAAGCTTTCTTT.

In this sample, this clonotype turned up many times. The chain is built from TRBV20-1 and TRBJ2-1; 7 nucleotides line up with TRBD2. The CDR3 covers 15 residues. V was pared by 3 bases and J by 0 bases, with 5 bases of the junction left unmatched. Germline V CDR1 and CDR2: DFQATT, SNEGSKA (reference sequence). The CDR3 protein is CSASPTSSSYNEQFF. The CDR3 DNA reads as TGCAGTGCTAGCCCGACTAGCAGCTCCTACAATGAGCAGTTCTTC.

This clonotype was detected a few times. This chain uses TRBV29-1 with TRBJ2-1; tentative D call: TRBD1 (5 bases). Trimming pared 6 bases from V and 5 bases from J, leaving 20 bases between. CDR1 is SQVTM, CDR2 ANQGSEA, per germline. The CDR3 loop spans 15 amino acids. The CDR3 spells CSVDAAGISNNEQFF. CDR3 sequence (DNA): TGCAGCGTGGACGCGGCAGGGATCTCAAACAATGAGCAGTTCTTC.

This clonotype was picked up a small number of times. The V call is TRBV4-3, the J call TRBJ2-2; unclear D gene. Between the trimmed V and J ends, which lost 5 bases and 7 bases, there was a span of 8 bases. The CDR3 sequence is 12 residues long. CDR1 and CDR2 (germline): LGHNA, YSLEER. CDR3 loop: CASSSFGGELFF. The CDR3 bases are TGCGCCAGCAGCTCCTTTGGCGGGGAGCTGTTTTTT.

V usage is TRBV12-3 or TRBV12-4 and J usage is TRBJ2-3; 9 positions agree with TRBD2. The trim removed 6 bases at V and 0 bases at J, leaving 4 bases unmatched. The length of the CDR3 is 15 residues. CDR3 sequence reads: CASRASGISTDTQYF. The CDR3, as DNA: TGTGCCAGCAGAGCTAGCGGGATTAGCACAGATACGCAGTATTTT.

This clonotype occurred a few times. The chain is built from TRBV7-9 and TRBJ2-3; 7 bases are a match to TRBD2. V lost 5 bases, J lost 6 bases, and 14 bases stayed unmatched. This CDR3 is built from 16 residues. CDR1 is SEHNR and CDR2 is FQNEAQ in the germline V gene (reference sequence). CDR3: CASSPGGSPRVDTQYF. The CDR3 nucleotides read TGTGCCAGCAGCCCGGGCGGGAGCCCGAGGGTTGATACGCAGTATTTT. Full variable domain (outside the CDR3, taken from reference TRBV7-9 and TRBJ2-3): DTGVSQNPRHKITKRGQNVTFRCDPISEHNRLYWYRQTLGQGPEFLTYFQNEAQLEKSRLLSDRFSAERPKGSFSTLEIQRTEQGDSAMYLCASSPGGSPRVDTQYFGPGTRLTVL.

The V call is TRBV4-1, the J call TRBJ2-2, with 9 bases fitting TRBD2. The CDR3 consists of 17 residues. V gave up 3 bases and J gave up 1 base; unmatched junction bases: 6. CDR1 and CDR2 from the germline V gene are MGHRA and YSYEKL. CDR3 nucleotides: TGCGCCAGCAGCCATATTAGCGGGGGAGAGAACACCGGGGAGCTGTTTTTT. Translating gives CASSHISGGENTGELFF.

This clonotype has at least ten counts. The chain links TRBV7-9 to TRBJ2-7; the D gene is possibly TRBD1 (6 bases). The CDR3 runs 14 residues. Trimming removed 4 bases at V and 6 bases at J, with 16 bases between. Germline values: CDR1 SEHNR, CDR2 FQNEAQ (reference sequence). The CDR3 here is CASSYGRGPVEQYF. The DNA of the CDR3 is TGTGCCAGCAGCTACGGCAGGGGACCTGTCGAGCAGTACTTC.

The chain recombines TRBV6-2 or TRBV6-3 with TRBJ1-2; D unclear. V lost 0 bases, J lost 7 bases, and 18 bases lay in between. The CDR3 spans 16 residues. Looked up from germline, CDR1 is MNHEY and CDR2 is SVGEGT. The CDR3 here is CASSYSLDEVLSGYTF. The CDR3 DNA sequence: TGTGCCAGCAGTTACTCCTTGGACGAAGTTCTAAGTGGCTACACCTTC.

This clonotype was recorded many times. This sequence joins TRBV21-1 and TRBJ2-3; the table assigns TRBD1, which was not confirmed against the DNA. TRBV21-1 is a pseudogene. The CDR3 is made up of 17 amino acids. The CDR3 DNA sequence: TGTGCCAGCAGCCCCCTGGCCGGGAGGACTAGCACAGATACGCAGTATTTT. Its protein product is CASSPLAGRTSTDTQYF.

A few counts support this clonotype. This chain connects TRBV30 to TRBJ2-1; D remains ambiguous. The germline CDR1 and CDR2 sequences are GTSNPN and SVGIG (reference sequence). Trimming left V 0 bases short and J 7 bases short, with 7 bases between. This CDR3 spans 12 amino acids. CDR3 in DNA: TGTGCCTGGAGTGTTGCGACAAATGAGCAGTTCTTC. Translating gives CAWSVATNEQFF.

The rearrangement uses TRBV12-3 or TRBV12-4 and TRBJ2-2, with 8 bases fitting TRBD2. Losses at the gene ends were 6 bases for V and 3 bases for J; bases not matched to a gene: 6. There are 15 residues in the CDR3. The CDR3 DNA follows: TGTGCCAGCAGCATGGGACTAGTTGACACCGGGGAGCTGTTTTTT. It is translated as CASSMGLVDTGELFF.

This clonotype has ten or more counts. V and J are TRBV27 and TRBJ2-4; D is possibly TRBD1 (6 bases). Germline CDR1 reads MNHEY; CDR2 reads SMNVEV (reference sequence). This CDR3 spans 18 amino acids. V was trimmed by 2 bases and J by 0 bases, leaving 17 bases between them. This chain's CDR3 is CASSLGGQPKVAKNIQYF. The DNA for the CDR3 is TGTGCCAGCAGTTTAGGCGGACAGCCGAAGGTAGCCAAAAACATTCAGTACTTC.

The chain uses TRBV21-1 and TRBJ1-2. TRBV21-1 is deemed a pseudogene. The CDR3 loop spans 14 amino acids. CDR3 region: CASSQTFRLGGYTF. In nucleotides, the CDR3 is TGTGCCAGCAGTCAAACTTTTAGATTAGGTGGCTACACCTTC.

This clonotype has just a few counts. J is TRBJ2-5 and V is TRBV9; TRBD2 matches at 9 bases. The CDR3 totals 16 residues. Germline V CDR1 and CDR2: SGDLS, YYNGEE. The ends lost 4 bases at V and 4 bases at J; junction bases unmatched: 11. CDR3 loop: CASSPRVAGVAETQYF. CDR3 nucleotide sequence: TGTGCCAGCAGCCCCCGAGTAGCGGGAGTTGCAGAGACCCAGTACTTC.

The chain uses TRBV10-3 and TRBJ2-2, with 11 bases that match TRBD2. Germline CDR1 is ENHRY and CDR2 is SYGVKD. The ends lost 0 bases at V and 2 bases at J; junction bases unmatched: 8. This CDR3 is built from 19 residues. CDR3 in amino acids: CAISESPSGGRPNTGELFF. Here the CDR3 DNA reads TGTGCCATCAGTGAGTCGCCTAGCGGGGGGCGCCCCAACACCGGGGAGCTGTTTTTT.

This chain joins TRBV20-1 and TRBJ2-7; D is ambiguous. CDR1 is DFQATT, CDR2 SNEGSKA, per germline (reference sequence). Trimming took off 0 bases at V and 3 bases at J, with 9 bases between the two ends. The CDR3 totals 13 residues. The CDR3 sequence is CSAREGWNYEQYF. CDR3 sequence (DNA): TGCAGTGCTAGAGAGGGGTGGAACTACGAGCAGTACTTC.

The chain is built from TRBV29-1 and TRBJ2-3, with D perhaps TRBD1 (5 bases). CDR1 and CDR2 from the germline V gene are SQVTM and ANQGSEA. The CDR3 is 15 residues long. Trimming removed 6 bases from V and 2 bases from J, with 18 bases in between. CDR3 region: CSVDLDGADTDTQYF. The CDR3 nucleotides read TGCAGCGTCGACCTCGATGGGGCCGACACAGATACGCAGTATTTT.

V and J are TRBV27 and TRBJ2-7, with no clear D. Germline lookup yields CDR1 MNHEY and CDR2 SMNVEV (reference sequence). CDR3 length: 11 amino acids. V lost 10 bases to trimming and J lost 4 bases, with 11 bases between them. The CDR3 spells CATSSPYEQYF. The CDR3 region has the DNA TGTGCCACCAGCTCCCCGTACGAGCAGTACTTC.

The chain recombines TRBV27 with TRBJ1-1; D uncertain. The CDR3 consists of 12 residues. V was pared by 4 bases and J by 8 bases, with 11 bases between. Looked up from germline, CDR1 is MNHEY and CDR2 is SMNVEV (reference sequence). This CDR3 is CASSSQRQEAFF. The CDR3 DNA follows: TGTGCCAGCAGTTCCCAACGGCAGGAAGCTTTCTTT.

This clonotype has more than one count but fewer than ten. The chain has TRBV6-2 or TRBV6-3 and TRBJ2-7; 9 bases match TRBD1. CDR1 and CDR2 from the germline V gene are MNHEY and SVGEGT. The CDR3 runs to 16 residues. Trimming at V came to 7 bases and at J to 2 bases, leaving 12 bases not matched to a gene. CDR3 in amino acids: CASTGDRTGEPYEQYF. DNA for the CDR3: TGTGCCAGCACAGGGGATCGGACAGGGGAGCCCTACGAGCAGTACTTC.

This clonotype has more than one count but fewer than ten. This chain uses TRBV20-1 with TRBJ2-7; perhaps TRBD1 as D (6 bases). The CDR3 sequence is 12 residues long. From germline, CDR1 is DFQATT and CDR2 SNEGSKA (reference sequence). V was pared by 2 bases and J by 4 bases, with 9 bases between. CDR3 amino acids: CSARRTEYEQYF. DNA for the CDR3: TGCAGTGCTAGAAGGACAGAATACGAGCAGTACTTC.

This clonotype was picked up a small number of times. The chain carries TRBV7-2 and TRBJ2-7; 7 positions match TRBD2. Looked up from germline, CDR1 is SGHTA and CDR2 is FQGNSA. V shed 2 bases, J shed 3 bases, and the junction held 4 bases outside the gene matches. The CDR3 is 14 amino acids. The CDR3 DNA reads TGTGCCAGCAGCTTATCGGCGGGAGTCTACGAGCAGTACTTC. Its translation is CASSLSAGVYEQYF.

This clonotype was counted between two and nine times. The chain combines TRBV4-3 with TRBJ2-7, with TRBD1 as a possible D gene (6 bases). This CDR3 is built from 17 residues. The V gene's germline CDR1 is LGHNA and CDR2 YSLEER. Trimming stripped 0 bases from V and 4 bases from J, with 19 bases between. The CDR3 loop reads CASSQESRDNQYYEQYF. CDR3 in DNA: TGCGCCAGCAGCCAAGAGAGCCGGGACAATCAATATTACGAGCAGTACTTC.

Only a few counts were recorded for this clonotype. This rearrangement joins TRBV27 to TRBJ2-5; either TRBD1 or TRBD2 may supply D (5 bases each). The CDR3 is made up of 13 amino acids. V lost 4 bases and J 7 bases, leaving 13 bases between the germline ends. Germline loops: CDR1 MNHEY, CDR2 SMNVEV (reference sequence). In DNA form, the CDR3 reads TGTGCCAGCAGTTACGGCAGGGACGTGACCCAGTACTTC. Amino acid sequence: CASSYGRDVTQYF.

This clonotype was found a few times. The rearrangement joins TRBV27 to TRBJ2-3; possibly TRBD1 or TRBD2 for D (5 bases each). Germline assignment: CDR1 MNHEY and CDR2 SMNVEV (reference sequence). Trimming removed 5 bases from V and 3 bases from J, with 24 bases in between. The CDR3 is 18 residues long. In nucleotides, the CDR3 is TGTGCCAGCAGTCTAACATCCGGGGCCACTCTGGGGACAGATACGCAGTATTTT. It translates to CASSLTSGATLGTDTQYF.

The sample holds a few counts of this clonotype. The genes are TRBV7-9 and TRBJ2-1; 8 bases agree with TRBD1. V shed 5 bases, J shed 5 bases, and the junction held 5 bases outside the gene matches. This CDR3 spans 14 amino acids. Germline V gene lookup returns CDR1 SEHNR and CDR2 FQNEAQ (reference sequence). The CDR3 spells CASSADREHNEQFF. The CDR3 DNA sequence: TGTGCCAGCAGCGCGGACAGGGAACACAATGAGCAGTTCTTC.

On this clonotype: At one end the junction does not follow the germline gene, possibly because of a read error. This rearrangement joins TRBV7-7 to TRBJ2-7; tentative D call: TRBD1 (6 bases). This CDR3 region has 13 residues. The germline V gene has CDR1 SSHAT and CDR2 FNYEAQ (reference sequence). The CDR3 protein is CASSPQVGGEQYF. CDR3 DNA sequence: TGTGCTAGCAGCCCCCAGGTAGGGGGCGAGCAGTACTTC.